One T cell receptor beta chain is described in this entry. Sequenced by immunoSEQ multiplex PCR; TCRdb stores in-frame clones only, minus some. The sample includes about a million clones, around three quarters seen only once; the top ten take approximately 1.5%. The data originate from a study of shared clonotypes between healthy human individuals. Germline-derived CDR1 and CDR2 are SGHNT and YYREEE (reference sequence). This CDR3 region has 15 residues. The V end lost 4 bases, the J end lost 1 base, and 14 bases lay between the germline ends. The receptor was derived from a man younger than 35 in good health. This chain connects TRBV5-4 to TRBJ1-2; no clear D gene. The source material was memory CD4+ T cells sorted from blood. As to subset: CD45RA-negative fraction. DNA for the CDR3: TGTGCCAGCAGCGACCGACAAACCGGTAACTATGGCTACACCTTC. Translation: CASSDRQTGNYGYTF.